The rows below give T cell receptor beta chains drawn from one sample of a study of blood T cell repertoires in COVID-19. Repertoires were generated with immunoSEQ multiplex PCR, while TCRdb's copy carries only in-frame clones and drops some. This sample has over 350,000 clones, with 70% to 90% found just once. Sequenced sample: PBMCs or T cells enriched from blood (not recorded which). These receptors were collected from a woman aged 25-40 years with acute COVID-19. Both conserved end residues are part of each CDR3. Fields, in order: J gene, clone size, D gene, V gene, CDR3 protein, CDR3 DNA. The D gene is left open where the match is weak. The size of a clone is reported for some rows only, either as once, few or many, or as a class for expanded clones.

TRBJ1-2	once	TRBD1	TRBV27	CASSGTTGHYGYTF	TGTGCCAGCAGTGGAACGACAGGGCACTATGGCTACACCTTC
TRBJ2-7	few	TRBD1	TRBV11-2	CASSLGTGPEQYF	TGTGCCAGCAGCTTAGGGACAGGTCCCGAGCAGTACTTC
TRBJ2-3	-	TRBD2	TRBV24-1	CATSDSTTSGTDTQYF	TGTGCCACCAGTGATTCGACGACTAGCGGGACAGATACGCAGTATTTT
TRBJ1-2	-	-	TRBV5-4	CASSPNPGSSYGYTF	TGTGCCAGCAGCCCAAACCCAGGGTCTAGCTATGGCTACACCTTC
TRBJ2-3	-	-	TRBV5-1	CASSLRGSDTQYF	TGCGCCAGCAGCTTGCGGGGGTCCGATACGCAGTATTTT
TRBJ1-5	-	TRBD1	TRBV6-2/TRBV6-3	CASSYGTGHSNQPQHF	TGTGCCAGCAGTTACGGGACAGGGCATAGCAATCAGCCCCAGCATTTT
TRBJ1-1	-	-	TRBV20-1	CSAPRNTEAFF	TGCAGTGCTCCCAGGAACACTGAAGCTTTCTTT
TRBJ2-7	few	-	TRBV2	CASSAGTGGYEQYF	TGTGCCAGCAGTGCCGGGACTGGGGGCTACGAGCAGTACTTC
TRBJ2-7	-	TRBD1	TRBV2	CASSGRTGGWHEQYF	TGTGCCAGCAGTGGGAGGACAGGGGGCTGGCACGAGCAGTACTTC
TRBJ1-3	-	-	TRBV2	CASSEGFSGLSGNTIYF	TGTGCCAGCAGTGAGGGGTTTTCGGGACTGTCTGGAAACACCATATATTTT
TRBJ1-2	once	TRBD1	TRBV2	CASTEVVIWTGGSYGYTF	TGTGCCAGCACCGAAGTGGTGATATGGACAGGGGGAAGTTATGGCTACACCTTC
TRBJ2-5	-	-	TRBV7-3	CASSRGGQETQYF	TGTGCCAGCAGCCGTGGAGGACAAGAGACCCAGTACTTC
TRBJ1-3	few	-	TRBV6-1	CASSEGTFPGNTIYF	TGTGCCAGCAGTGAAGGAACTTTCCCTGGAAACACCATATATTTT
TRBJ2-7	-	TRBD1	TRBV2	CASGQGFREHEQYF	TGTGCCAGCGGACAGGGCTTTCGTGAACACGAGCAGTACTTC
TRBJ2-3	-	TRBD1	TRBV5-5	CASSLGQGADTQYF	TGTGCCAGCAGCTTGGGACAGGGGGCAGATACGCAGTATTTT
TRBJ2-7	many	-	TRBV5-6	CASSLGQYEQYF	TGTGCCAGCAGCTTGGGGCAGTACGAGCAGTACTTC
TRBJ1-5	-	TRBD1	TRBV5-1	CASSYGQGQQPQHF	TGCGCCAGCAGCTACGGACAGGGGCAGCAGCCCCAGCATTTT
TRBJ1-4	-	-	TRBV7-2	CASSLPLPTNEKLFF	TGTGCCAGCAGCTTACCTCTTCCAACTAATGAAAAACTGTTTTTT
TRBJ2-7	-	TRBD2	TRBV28	CASSQSGGAYEQYF	TGTGCCAGCAGTCAGAGCGGGGGGGCCTACGAGCAGTACTTC
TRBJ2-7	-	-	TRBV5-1	CASSSLGLSYEQYF	TGCGCCAGCAGCTCCCTTGGGCTATCCTACGAGCAGTACTTC
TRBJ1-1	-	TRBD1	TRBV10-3	CAISEPSGGMWTEAFF	TGTGCCATCAGTGAGCCGTCAGGGGGAATGTGGACTGAAGCTTTCTTT
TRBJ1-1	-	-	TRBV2	CASSPGVTGAFF	TGTGCCAGCAGCCCAGGGGTTACCGGAGCTTTCTTT
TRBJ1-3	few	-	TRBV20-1	CSASARDTIYF	TGCAGTGCTTCTGCCAGGGACACCATATATTTT
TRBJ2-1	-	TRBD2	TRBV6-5	CASGLTGLANNEQFF	TGTGCCAGCGGATTAACGGGACTAGCGAACAATGAGCAGTTCTTC
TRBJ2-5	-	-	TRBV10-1	CASSLRGDETQYF	TGCGCCAGCAGCCTACGGGGTGACGAGACCCAGTACTTC
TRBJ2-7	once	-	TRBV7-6	CASSLVRRGDIPNEQYF	TGTGCCAGCAGCTTAGTACGGCGGGGAGATATTCCTAACGAGCAGTACTTC
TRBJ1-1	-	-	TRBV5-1	CASSSEDLNTEAFF	TGCGCCAGCAGCTCCGAGGACTTGAACACTGAAGCTTTCTTT